Below are 10 T cell receptor beta chains sequenced from a single sample in a study of molecular identifiers for immune sequencing clone quantification. TCRdb itself ran the PCR reads through MiXCR, one entry per CDR3 protein. The data contain about 640,000 distinct CDR3 sequences, just under 20% of them seen just once; the ten biggest clones take up around 0.86%. Source material: naive CD8+ T cells from blood, with Jurkat cell RNA spiked in. Subset indicated: FACS-sorted CD8+CD4-CCR7+CD45RA+ naive T cells. These receptors were taken from a human donor in good health. Some libraries in this study had Jurkat cell RNA spiked in.

As regards this clonotype: Since a much larger clone is just one base distant, this may be a read error. The chain links TRBV6-2 or TRBV6-3 to TRBJ1-1; no clear D. Germline loops: CDR1 MNHEY, CDR2 SVGEGT. CDR3 size: 12 residues. Here the CDR3 reads CANSYGRGMAFF. The CDR3 DNA reads as TGTGCCAACAGTTACGGCCGAGGTATGGCTTTCTTT.

The chain uses TRBV5-4 and TRBJ1-5; 9 bases fit TRBD1. V gave up 2 bases and J gave up 1 base; unmatched junction bases: 16. The CDR3 has 20 amino acids. Germline V gene sequence: CDR1 SGHNT, CDR2 YYREEE (reference sequence). The CDR3 sequence: CASSLTGGNRDRESNQPQHF. DNA of the CDR3: TGTGCCAGCAGCTTAACCGGGGGGAACCGGGACAGGGAAAGCAATCAGCCCCAGCATTTT.

This clonotype appeared many times. This CDR3 is CASSPLAGGPADTQYF. As DNA, the CDR3 is TGTGCCAGCAGCCCTCTAGCGGGAGGGCCCGCAGATACGCAGTATTTT. The gene calls are TRBV13 and TRBJ2-3, with TRBD2 matching over 12 bases. Trimming removed 5 bases from V and 4 bases from J; junction bases left unmatched: 7. This CDR3 contains 16 residues. CDR1 and CDR2 from the germline V gene are PRHDT and FYEKMQ (reference sequence). Supplemented by reference TRBV13 and TRBJ2-3, the full variable domain reads AAGVIQSPRHLIKEKRETATLKCYPIPRHDTVYWYQQGPGQDPQFLISFYEKMQSDKGSIPDRFSAQQFSDYHSELNMSSLELGDSALYFCASSPLAGGPADTQYFGPGTRLTVL.

A remark on this clonotype: Possible read error: a much larger clone is one base away. In this CDR3 the conserved last residue, phenylalanine or tryptophan, is missing, so a read error is likely. The V call is TRBV12-3 or TRBV12-4, the J call TRBJ2-3; D unclear. This CDR3 is 13 amino acids long. V was shortened by 6 bases and J by 3 bases, with 10 bases between the two germline ends. The CDR3 spells CASSIWSTDTQYS. In DNA, the CDR3 is TGTGCCAGCAGCATTTGGTCTACAGATACGCAGTATTCT.

Many counts were recorded for this clonotype. This chain links TRBV6-5 with TRBJ1-6; a weak D match, TRBD1 (5 bases). Trimming left V 2 bases short and J 7 bases short, with 12 bases between. The CDR3 is 15 amino acids. In germline, CDR1 is MNHEY, CDR2 SVGAGI. The CDR3 sequence is CASSYSAGSNSPLHF. In nucleotides, the CDR3 is TGTGCCAGCAGTTACAGTGCAGGGAGCAATTCACCCCTCCACTTT.

This chain joins TRBV12-3 or TRBV12-4 and TRBJ2-2; either TRBD1 or TRBD2 may fit D (5 bases each). This CDR3 contains 17 residues. V lost 9 bases and J lost 0, with 20 bases in between. This chain's CDR3 is CARRAVTGGPNTGELFF. In nucleotides, the CDR3 is TGTGCCAGAAGGGCAGTAACTGGGGGTCCGAACACCGGGGAGCTGTTTTTT.

This clonotype was seen a handful of times. One junction end does not reproduce the germline sequence, and a read error may be involved. The chain recombines TRBV7-9 with TRBJ1-4; TRBD1 aligns across 11 bases. The germline CDR1 and CDR2 sequences are SEHNR and FQNEAQ (reference sequence). The CDR3 extends over 14 amino acids. CDR3 sequence (DNA): TGTGCCAGCAGCTTCGGGACAGGGGGTTTAAAACTGTCTTTT. This codes for CASSFGTGGLKLSF.

This clonotype was observed many times. CDR3 amino acids: CASSQGWVTGELFF. DNA for the CDR3: TGCGCCAGCAGCCAAGGATGGGTCACCGGGGAGCTGTTTTTT. The chain has TRBV4-1 and TRBJ2-2; D is unclear. This CDR3 is built from 14 residues. V was cut by 1 base and J by 4 bases, with 7 bases left in between. The germline V gene encodes CDR1 MGHRA and CDR2 YSYEKL.

This clonotype was counted many times. The chain carries TRBV2 and TRBJ2-2; D is tentatively TRBD1 or TRBD2 (6 bases each). In germline, CDR1 is SNHLY, CDR2 FYNNEI. The CDR3 loop spans 16 amino acids. V lost 8 bases and J 6 bases, leaving 22 bases between the germline ends. The CDR3 nucleotides are TGTGCCAGCTACCCGTTGGGGGGCGAGTCTGCCGGGGAGCTGTTTTTT. It encodes CASYPLGGESAGELFF.

This clonotype showed up many times. This chain connects TRBV29-1 to TRBJ2-7, with 11 bases fitting TRBD1. Germline V gene lookup returns CDR1 SQVTM and CDR2 ANQGSEA. This CDR3 is built from 14 residues. Trimming at V came to 0 bases and at J to 6 bases, leaving 4 bases not matched to a gene. The CDR3 here is CSVEDPGQGVEQYF. CDR3 DNA sequence: TGCAGCGTTGAAGACCCGGGACAGGGGGTCGAGCAGTACTTC.